This T cell receptor beta chain was captured by sequencing in a study of blood T cells in healthy people across ages. For the second PCR, which ran for about 7 to 11 cycles, a sample-barcoded 5' primer and a J-beta primer mix were used. TCRdb fed the 5' RACE reads into MiXCR, producing one record per CDR3 protein. The sample lists about 680,000 distinct CDR3 sequences; 49% were seen once. This clonotype has only a few counts. Germline V gene sequence: CDR1 SGHNT, CDR2 YENEEA. CDR3 size: 13 residues. V lost 5 bases, J lost 3 bases, and 3 bases stayed unmatched. This receptor was identified in a woman in her fifties or sixties in good health. The sequenced sample was blood. This chain uses TRBV11-3 with TRBJ2-5; the match to TRBD1 covers 7 bases. The CDR3 sequence is CASSTGVEETQYF. The CDR3 bases are TGTGCCAGCAGCACAGGGGTAGAAGAGACCCAGTACTTC. Combining the CDR3 with reference TRBV11-3 and TRBJ2-5 gives the whole variable domain EAGVVQSPRYKIIEKKQPVAFWCNPISGHNTLYWYLQNLGQGPELLIRYENEEAVDDSQLPKDRFSAERLKGVDSTLKIQPAELGDSAVYLCASSTGVEETQYFGPGTRLLVL.